Included here is one TCR beta chain sequence, with context. In the authors' workflow: Estimates of nucleated cell counts were drawn from the amplification of reference gene primers. The protocol was immunoSEQ multiplex PCR, while the TCRdb copy is restricted to in-frame clones and leaves out a portion. Clone size and V and J calls were adopted from that table, with D and trimming inferred from the DNA. The sample carries roughly 180,000 clones, roughly 80% recorded once. The sample originates from a study of blood T cell repertoires in COVID-19. This study enrolled people aged roughly 18 to 90 from about two dozen US geographic areas. Membership in each cohort depended on participant-reported clinical history. Per the germline V gene, CDR1 is LGHDT and CDR2 is YNNKEL (reference sequence). The CDR3 loop spans 15 amino acids. V shed 5 bases, J shed 7 bases, and the junction held 10 bases outside the gene matches.

The chain carries TRBV3-1 (or the pseudogene TRBV3-2) and TRBJ2-1; 8 bases match TRBD2. What was sequenced was PBMCs or T cells enriched from blood (not recorded which). The receptor's source is a woman aged 40 to 50 with acute COVID-19. The CDR3 is CASSTPRSGRNEQFF. In DNA form, the CDR3 reads TGTGCCAGCAGCACTCCACGGAGCGGGAGAAATGAGCAGTTCTTC.